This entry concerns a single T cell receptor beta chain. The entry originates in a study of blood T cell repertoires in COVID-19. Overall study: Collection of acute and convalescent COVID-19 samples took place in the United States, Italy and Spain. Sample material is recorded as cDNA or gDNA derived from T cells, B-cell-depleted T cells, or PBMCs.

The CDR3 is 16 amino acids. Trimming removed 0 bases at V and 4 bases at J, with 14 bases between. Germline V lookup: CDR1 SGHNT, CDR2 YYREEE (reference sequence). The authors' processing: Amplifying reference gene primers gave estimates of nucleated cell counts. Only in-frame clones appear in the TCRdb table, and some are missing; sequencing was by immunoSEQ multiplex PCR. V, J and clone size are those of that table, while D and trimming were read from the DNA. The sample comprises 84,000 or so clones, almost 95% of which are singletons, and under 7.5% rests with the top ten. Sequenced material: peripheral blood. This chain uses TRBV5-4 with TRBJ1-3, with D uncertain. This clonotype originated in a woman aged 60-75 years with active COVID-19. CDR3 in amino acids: CASSLGVPGGGNTIYF. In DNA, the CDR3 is TGTGCCAGCAGCTTGGGTGTACCTGGCGGGGGAAACACCATATATTTT. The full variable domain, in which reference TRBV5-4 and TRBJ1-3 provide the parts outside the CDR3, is ETGVTQSPTHLIKTRGQQVTLRCSSQSGHNTVSWYQQALGQGPQFIFQYYREEENGRGNFPPRFSGLQFPNYSSELNVNALELDDSALYLCASSLGVPGGGNTIYFGEGSWLTVV.